The T cell receptor beta chain described here comes from a study of technical replicates of blood from several donors. Assay: immunoSEQ multiplex PCR; the TCRdb copy retains only in-frame clones and omits some. The sample lists 53,000 or so clones, 80% to 95% occurring once. With 1 base removed from V and 1 base from J, the gap between germline ends came to 8 bases. Looked up from germline, CDR1 is SGHKS and CDR2 is YYEKEE (reference sequence). There are 14 residues in the CDR3. This clonotype was sampled from a human donor in good health. Some clones in this sample may be carry-over from other donors' samples. The sequencing input was PBMCs. This chain links TRBV5-5 with TRBJ1-1; D not resolved. The CDR3 DNA is TGTGCCAGCAGCTTGCAGGCATCGAACACTGAAGCTTTCTTT. This translates into CASSLQASNTEAFF.